This T cell receptor (beta chain) came from a study of identical twins. One entry per CDR3 protein, called by TCRdb with MiXCR from the 5' RACE reads. The sample holds 1.5 million to 2 million distinct CDR3 sequences, 25% to 35% seen once. Germline loops: CDR1 SGHDT, CDR2 YYEEEE. The CDR3 is 16 residues long. V was clipped by 4 bases and J by 0 bases, with 13 bases between them. Sequenced input: cord blood. The rearrangement links TRBV5-6 to TRBJ1-4, with no clear D. The TCR originated in a newborn girl in good health. In nucleotides, the CDR3 is TGTGCCAGCAGCCCGTTTGACGGTGCAACTAATGAAAAACTGTTTTTT. It codes for CASSPFDGATNEKLFF.